The 9 T cell receptor beta chains below come from one sample, sequenced in a study of blood T cells in healthy people across ages (dated by TCRdb to about 2015). Libraries were prepared through 5' RACE. TCRdb shows the sequencer as Illumina HiSeq 2500. A second PCR of about 6 to 12 cycles was performed with a sample-barcoded 5' primer and a J-beta primer mix. TCRdb reworked the public reads: Q25 trimming with fastp, MiXCR clone assembly, productive beta chains retained. Duplicate CDR3 protein sequences are folded into a single record with the most common DNA and genes. Across this sample there are roughly 800,000 distinct CDR3 sequences, with 58% seen only once. The ten largest clonotypes hold roughly 20% of the sample. Sequenced material: blood. All receptors derive from a man aged 30 to 39 in good health.

The rearrangement joins TRBV20-1 to TRBJ2-3; unclear D gene. Germline V gene data show CDR1 as DFQATT and CDR2 as SNEGSKA (reference sequence). Trimming removed 6 bases from V and 4 bases from J, with 8 bases in between. The length of the CDR3 is 11 residues. In DNA, the CDR3 is TGCAGTGCAGCGCTGTCAGATACGCAGTATTTT. Translated: CSAALSDTQYF.

This clonotype was counted between two and nine times. DNA of the CDR3: TGTGCCAGCAGTCCCCCCGGGGGCGAGGAAAAACTGTTTTTT. This sequence encodes CASSPPGGEEKLFF. This chain connects TRBV25-1 to TRBJ1-4, with a weak D call TRBD1 (6 bases). CDR3 length: 14 residues. Germline V gene sequence: CDR1 MGHDK, CDR2 SYGVNS. The germline V and J ends were trimmed by 5 bases and 8 bases, with 15 bases remaining between them.

This chain connects TRBV5-6 to TRBJ2-1; 8 positions match TRBD1. This CDR3 has 15 residues. V lost 4 bases, J lost 3 bases, and 6 bases stayed unmatched. The germline gives CDR1 SGHDT, CDR2 YYEEEE. CDR3: CASSPTGGGYNEQFF. Here the CDR3 DNA reads TGTGCCAGCAGCCCAACAGGGGGAGGCTACAATGAGCAGTTCTTC.

The chain joins TRBV9 to TRBJ2-3, with 9 bases lining up with TRBD2. The CDR3 consists of 15 residues. CDR1 is SGDLS and CDR2 is YYNGEE in the germline V gene. Trimming cost V 0 bases and J 6 bases; bases outside gene matches: 5. The CDR3 bases are TGTGCCAGCAGCGTAGCTTATAGCGGGAGTGATACGCAGTATTTT. Translating gives CASSVAYSGSDTQYF.

This rearrangement joins TRBV28 to TRBJ2-7; D gene uncertain. This CDR3 is 17 amino acids long. V was cut by 6 bases and J by 1 base, with 22 bases left in between. Germline CDR1 is MDHEN and CDR2 is SYDVKM. Here the CDR3 DNA reads TGTGCCAGCAGGACCTCTTTTGCGCACTACTCTTCCTACGAGCAGTACTTC. Protein: CASRTSFAHYSSYEQYF.

The chain recombines TRBV6-5 with TRBJ1-2; D remains ambiguous. The V gene lost 5 bases and the J gene lost 7 bases, with 23 bases spanning the gap. Germline values: CDR1 MNHEY, CDR2 SVGAGI. The CDR3 is made up of 16 amino acids. In DNA, the CDR3 is TGTGCCAGCAGTGTCTCGAGGGAGGGAAAAAATCGTGGCTACACCTTC. Translating gives CASSVSREGKNRGYTF.

This rearrangement joins TRBV12-3 or TRBV12-4 to TRBJ2-7, with no clear D. The CDR3 consists of 14 residues. The V end lost 7 bases, the J end lost 7 bases, and 20 bases lay between the germline ends. The CDR3, as DNA: TGTGCCAGCATTGGTCTGGGGTCCTACAATGAGCAGTACTTC. Translation: CASIGLGSYNEQYF.

The chain combines TRBV27 with TRBJ2-5, with 12 bases lining up with TRBD2. The V and J ends lost 5 bases and 4 bases, in that order; junction bases with no gene match: 5. CDR3 size: 15 residues. Germline V gene data show CDR1 as MNHEY and CDR2 as SMNVEV (reference sequence). The CDR3 bases are TGTGCCAGCAGTAGGGCGGGACTAGCGGGAGAGACCCAGTACTTC. Its protein product is CASSRAGLAGETQYF.

The CDR3 DNA reads TGTGCCAGCGCGGGGAACAGCTTGAACACTGAAGCTTTCTTT. Its protein product is CASAGNSLNTEAFF. The chain joins TRBV12-3 or TRBV12-4 to TRBJ1-1; D uncertain. CDR3 length equals 14 residues. With 8 bases removed from V and 0 bases from J, the gap between germline ends came to 13 bases.